This is a list of T cell receptor beta chains from one sample in a study of T cells in Graves' hyperthyroidism and ophthalmopathy. MiXCR, run by TCRdb on the multiplex PCR reads, gives a single entry per CDR3 protein. The sample yields about 610,000 distinct CDR3 sequences, around 15% seen once. What was sequenced was blood. These receptors were collected from a woman aged 40 to 50 with Graves' ophthalmopathy. Each CDR3 is given with its conserved first and last residue. A D gene is named only where the DNA matches it firmly. Rows give clone size only sometimes, using once, few, many, or a class for an expanded clone.

TRBV28	TRBJ2-7	many	-	12	TGTGCCAGCTCCACTAGTACGTGGGAGCAGTACTTC	CASSTSTWEQYF
TRBV19	TRBJ2-2	few	TRBD1	19	TGTGCCAGTAGTTCTGGACAGGGGGCGGAATGGAAGGACACCGGGGAGCTGTTTTTT	CASSSGQGAEWKDTGELFF
TRBV2	TRBJ2-2	many	-	13	TGTGCCAGCAGTCCAGGGTGGGCCGGGGAGCTGTTTTTT	CASSPGWAGELFF
TRBV18	TRBJ2-5	-	-	13	TGTGCCAGCTCCTCCATCTTTCAAGAGACCCAGTACTTC	CASSSIFQETQYF
TRBV29-1	TRBJ2-5	many	TRBD1	15	TGCAGCGTTAATGGACAGGGAACAGGTCGGGAGACCCAGTACTTC	CSVNGQGTGRETQYF
TRBV20-1	TRBJ2-7	many	-	13	TGCAGTGCTAGAAGGCAGGGAGTCTACGAGCAGTACTTC	CSARRQGVYEQYF
TRBV14	TRBJ1-2	-	-	16	TGTGCCAGCAGCCAAGGCCGTCCCCAGGATAACTATGGCTACACCTTC	CASSQGRPQDNYGYTF
TRBV27	TRBJ1-2	many	-	15	TGTGCCAGCAGTTCCTACACGACAGGTCCGAGCGGCTACACCTTC	CASSSYTTGPSGYTF
TRBV20-1	TRBJ2-5	-	-	12	TGCAGTGCTTACTCCCAGGAGGAGACCCAGTACTTC	CSAYSQEETQYF
TRBV10-3	TRBJ1-1	many	-	14	TGTGCCGTCTCAATGGAAGCGGCTGGGACTGAAGCTTTCTTT	CAVSMEAAGTEAFF
TRBV25-1	TRBJ1-1	many	-	15	TGTGCCAGCATGGAGGGGCGGCTAATGAACACTGAAGCTTTCTTT	CASMEGRLMNTEAFF
TRBV28	TRBJ2-7	many	-	14	TGTGCCAGCATCAAAGGTCAGGAGAACTACGAGCAGTACTTC	CASIKGQENYEQYF
TRBV6-2/TRBV6-3	TRBJ2-5	-	-	16	TGTGCCAGCATCCTGTCCAGGGCCCGTGGCCAAGAGACCCAGTACTTC	CASILSRARGQETQYF
TRBV10-3	TRBJ2-2	once	TRBD1	15	TGTGGCATCAGTGACAGGGCTTGGAACACCGGGGAGCTGTTTTTT	CGISDRAWNTGELFF
TRBV6-1	TRBJ1-1	-	-	14	TGTGCCAGCAGTCTAGACGCACAGAACACTGAAGCTTTCTTT	CASSLDAQNTEAFF
TRBV12-5	TRBJ2-5	many	-	14	TGTGCTAGTGGGTCTAACAGGGAGGGGGAGACCCAGTACTTC	CASGSNREGETQYF
TRBV24-1	TRBJ2-5	many	TRBD2	14	TGTGCCACCAGTGAGGCATTAGCGGGAGTGGGCCAGTACTTC	CATSEALAGVGQYF
TRBV12-3/TRBV12-4	TRBJ1-1	many	-	14	TGTGCCAGCAGTTTAGCGACTTTGAACACTGAAGCTTTCTTT	CASSLATLNTEAFF
TRBV3-1	TRBJ2-5	many	-	14	TGTGCCAGCAGCCCACTAGGCGGGACGGAGACCCAGTACTTC	CASSPLGGTETQYF
TRBV28	TRBJ1-1	many	-	14	TGTGCCAGCAGTCAAATTACAGGGAACACTGAAGCTTTCTTT	CASSQITGNTEAFF
TRBV19	TRBJ1-5	many	-	14	TGTGCCAGTAGTAGGGAATTGAGCAATCAGCCCCAGCATTTT	CASSRELSNQPQHF
TRBV7-2	TRBJ2-7	many	-	14	TGTGCCAGCAGCGTGACCGGGACTTACTACGAGCAGTACTTC	CASSVTGTYYEQYF
TRBV27	TRBJ2-5	-	TRBD2	14	TGTGCCAGCGGGAGGGGAATAAGGTCAGAGACCCAGTACTTC	CASGRGIRSETQYF
TRBV5-6	TRBJ1-5	many	-	16	TGTGCCAGCAGCCAAAGGAGAAGCTATAGCAATCAGCCCCAGCATTTT	CASSQRRSYSNQPQHF
TRBV20-1	TRBJ2-1	-	-	14	TGCAGTGCTAATACAGGGCCCCCTTACAATGAGCAGTTCTTC	CSANTGPPYNEQFF
TRBV27	TRBJ2-5	-	-	13	TGTGCCAGCAGGCAGAGTGGGGTCGGGGCCCAGTACTTC	CASRQSGVGAQYF
TRBV19	TRBJ1-1	few	-	14	TGTGCCAGTAGTATAGTGGCGGCTGCCCCTGAAGCTTTCTTT	CASSIVAAAPEAFF
TRBV20-1	TRBJ1-3	many	-	15	TGCAGTGCTAGGGGGGATTTGGGCGTTGGAAACACCATATATTTT	CSARGDLGVGNTIYF
TRBV3-1	TRBJ2-5	-	-	14	TGTGCCAGCAGCCAAGCGGGGGCGAAGGAGACCCAGTACTTC	CASSQAGAKETQYF
TRBV20-1	TRBJ1-2	many	-	11	TGCAGTGCTAGAGATCAAGCGGGCTACACCTTC	CSARDQAGYTF
TRBV2	TRBJ1-5	many	-	16	TGTGCCAGCAGTGAAGGGAACTGGCGGCGCAATCAGCCCCAGCATTTT	CASSEGNWRRNQPQHF
TRBV11-2	TRBJ2-5	many	TRBD2	17	TGTGCCAGCAGCTTAGAAGTCTTCCTAGCGGGCCAAGAGACCCAGTACTTC	CASSLEVFLAGQETQYF
TRBV10-3	TRBJ2-7	many	-	15	TGTGCCATCAGTGACCAGACACGGCCGGACTACGAGCAGTACTTC	CAISDQTRPDYEQYF
TRBV13	TRBJ2-2	few	TRBD2	16	TGTGCCAGCAGCCACCGACTAGCGGGAGACACCGGGGAGCTGTTTTTT	CASSHRLAGDTGELFF
TRBV29-1	TRBJ2-5	many	-	14	TGCAGCGTTGTGGTGGGAGGCAATCGGGAGACCCAGTACTTC	CSVVVGGNRETQYF
TRBV10-3	TRBJ2-7	many	TRBD2	18	TGTGCCATCAGTCCCTCAGGACTAGCGGGAGGTATCGACTACGAGCAGTACTTC	CAISPSGLAGGIDYEQYF
TRBV12-3/TRBV12-4	TRBJ1-1	many	-	14	TGTGCCAGCAGTAGCAGGGCTAGTACCGCTGAAGCTTTCTTT	CASSSRASTAEAFF
TRBV3-1	TRBJ1-2	-	TRBD1	13	TGTGCCAGCAGCCAAGAGGGACAGCGGGGCTACACCTTC	CASSQEGQRGYTF
TRBV4-2	TRBJ1-4	-	-	15	TGTGCCAGCAGCCAAGGGCCGGGAACCGGTGAAAAACTGTTTTTT	CASSQGPGTGEKLFF
TRBV7-3	TRBJ2-5	many	-	13	TGTGCCAGCAGCCCCTCGAATTCCGAGACCCAGTACTTC	CASSPSNSETQYF